This TCR beta chain was retrieved from a study of blood T cell repertoires in COVID-19. The overall study: PBMCs, B-cell-depleted T cells, or T cells were the source of the cDNA or gDNA that made up the material.

V lost 3 bases and J 5 bases, leaving 7 bases between the germline ends. The CDR3 covers 11 residues. The germline gives CDR1 DFQATT, CDR2 SNEGSKA (reference sequence). How the authors handled the data: Reference gene primer amplification yielded estimated nucleated cell counts. TCRdb's table, derived via immunoSEQ multiplex PCR, lists solely in-frame clones and lacks some. V and J calls and clone size are given by that table; D and trimming were obtained from the DNA. The sample gives approximately 60,000 clones, 65% to 80% of which show up once; roughly 22% is in the top ten. This sequence joins TRBV20-1 and TRBJ1-2; the D is unclear. This sequence was found in an elderly woman with active or convalescent COVID-19. The sample consisted of peripheral blood. The CDR3 reads CSASRLYGYTF. CDR3 DNA sequence: TGCAGTGCTAGTCGACTATATGGCTACACCTTC.